Listed below are T cell receptor beta chains from one sample, sequenced in a study of radiotherapy plus CTLA-4 blockade in lung cancer. The protocol was immunoSEQ multiplex PCR, while the TCRdb copy is restricted to in-frame clones and leaves out a portion. The table includes approximately 82,000 clones, around 86% detected once. Sequenced here: peripheral blood, sampled from a patient treated with radiotherapy plus ipilimumab. These receptors were taken from a human donor with non-small cell lung cancer that progressed on radiotherapy plus ipilimumab. CDR3s include the opening cysteine and the closing phenylalanine or tryptophan. A D gene is named only where the DNA matches it firmly. Rows give clone size only sometimes, using once, few, many, or a class for an expanded clone.

D: -; V: TRBV9; J: TRBJ2-2; size: -; CDR3: CASSPQNTGELFF; DNA: TGTGCCAGCAGCCCACAGAACACCGGGGAGCTGTTTTTT
D: -; V: TRBV2; J: TRBJ2-1; size: once; CDR3: CAILQTDRLFF; DNA: TGTGCCATCCTACAGACAGACCGTTTGTTCTTC
D: TRBD2; V: TRBV7-2; J: TRBJ2-7; size: -; CDR3: CASSSRTSGSYEQYF; DNA: TGTGCCAGCAGCTCACGGACTAGCGGGAGCTACGAGCAGTACTTC
D: TRBD1; V: TRBV12-5; J: TRBJ1-4; size: -; CDR3: CASGPGTGGREKLFF; DNA: TGTGCTAGTGGACCCGGGACAGGGGGCAGAGAAAAACTGTTTTTT
D: -; V: TRBV27; J: TRBJ1-2; size: -; CDR3: CASLSLDGANYGYTF; DNA: TGTGCCAGTCTCTCTCTCGACGGAGCCAACTATGGCTACACCTTC
D: -; V: TRBV7-9; J: TRBJ1-4; size: -; CDR3: CASSIGQINEKLFF; DNA: TGTGCCAGCAGTATAGGGCAGATTAATGAAAAACTGTTTTTT
D: -; V: TRBV4-3; J: TRBJ2-4; size: once; CDR3: CASSQDLGGGWPNKNIQYF; DNA: TGCGCCAGCAGCCAAGATTTGGGTGGCGGGTGGCCCAACAAAAACATTCAGTACTTC
D: TRBD2; V: TRBV5-1; J: TRBJ2-1; size: -; CDR3: CASSHSSGSPNEQFF; DNA: TGCGCCAGCAGCCATTCTAGCGGGAGTCCAAATGAGCAGTTCTTC
D: TRBD2; V: TRBV7-9; J: TRBJ2-5; size: -; CDR3: CASSFIAGEPETQYF; DNA: TGTGCCAGCAGCTTCATAGCGGGAGAGCCGGAGACCCAGTACTTC
D: -; V: TRBV7-9; J: TRBJ2-1; size: -; CDR3: CASSGGTGRQFF; DNA: TGTGCCAGTAGCGGGGGGACAGGGAGGCAGTTCTTC
D: -; V: TRBV5-4; J: TRBJ2-3; size: once; CDR3: CASSLEGDTQYF; DNA: TGTGCCAGCAGCCTAGAGGGAGATACGCAGTATTTT
D: -; V: TRBV9; J: TRBJ2-1; size: -; CDR3: CASGGGPLEATGNEQFF; DNA: TGTGCCAGCGGCGGGGGCCCATTAGAGGCTACTGGCAATGAGCAGTTCTTC
D: TRBD2; V: TRBV7-2; J: TRBJ2-7; size: -; CDR3: CASSLAVLAGHSYEQYF; DNA: TGTGCCAGCAGCTTAGCGGTTCTAGCGGGACACTCCTACGAGCAGTACTTC
D: -; V: TRBV5-1; J: TRBJ2-3; size: -; CDR3: CASSLSQGTDTQYF; DNA: TGCGCCAGCAGCTTGTCGCAGGGCACAGATACGCAGTATTTT
D: -; V: TRBV27; J: TRBJ1-1; size: -; CDR3: CASSTGGGAGTTEAFF; DNA: TGTGCCAGCAGTACCGGGGGGGGCGCGGGGACCACTGAAGCTTTCTTT
D: -; V: TRBV4-3; J: TRBJ1-4; size: -; CDR3: CASSQGRGEKLFF; DNA: TGCGCCAGCAGCCAGGGCAGGGGTGAAAAACTGTTTTTT
D: -; V: TRBV11-3; J: TRBJ1-1; size: -; CDR3: CARIGGGLNTEAFF; DNA: TGTGCCAGAATCGGAGGGGGTCTCAACACTGAAGCTTTCTTT
D: TRBD2; V: TRBV18; J: TRBJ2-5; size: -; CDR3: CASSPRGLAGFQETQYF; DNA: TGTGCCAGCTCACCAAGGGGATTAGCGGGCTTTCAAGAGACCCAGTACTTC
D: TRBD1; V: TRBV5-1; J: TRBJ2-1; size: -; CDR3: CASSPGTGRYNEQFF; DNA: TGCGCCAGCAGCCCTGGGACAGGGAGATACAATGAGCAGTTCTTC
D: -; V: TRBV7-6; J: TRBJ2-7; size: -; CDR3: CASSLARGGSPHEQYF; DNA: TGTGCCAGCAGCTTAGCCCGTGGGGGCTCGCCCCACGAGCAGTACTTC
D: TRBD1; V: TRBV6-1; J: TRBJ1-1; size: -; CDR3: CASSEEGRTGLNTEAFF; DNA: TGTGCCAGCAGTGAAGAAGGACGGACAGGGTTAAACACTGAAGCTTTCTTT
D: -; V: TRBV7-9; J: TRBJ1-2; size: -; CDR3: CASSLEGRERGYTF; DNA: TGTGCCAGCAGCTTAGAGGGCAGGGAGCGTGGCTACACCTTC
D: -; V: TRBV7-2; J: TRBJ2-2; size: -; CDR3: CASSLGGSTGELFF; DNA: TGTGCCAGCAGCTTAGGAGGTAGCACCGGGGAGCTGTTTTTT
D: -; V: TRBV27; J: TRBJ1-4; size: -; CDR3: CASSAYRETNEKLFF; DNA: TGTGCCAGCAGTGCTTACAGGGAGACTAATGAAAAACTGTTTTTT
D: -; V: TRBV5-1; J: TRBJ1-1; size: -; CDR3: CASSLEPGKAFF; DNA: TGCGCCAGCAGCCTAGAGCCAGGGAAAGCTTTCTTT
D: -; V: TRBV27; J: TRBJ2-5; size: -; CDR3: CASSSDRGGETQYF; DNA: TGTGCCAGCAGTTCCGACAGGGGAGGGGAGACCCAGTACTTC
D: -; V: TRBV2; J: TRBJ2-5; size: -; CDR3: CASSDYSTQETQYF; DNA: TGTGCCAGCAGTGATTACAGCACCCAAGAGACCCAGTACTTC
D: TRBD2; V: TRBV4-3; J: TRBJ2-5; size: -; CDR3: CASSQEGRLAGRPKETQYF; DNA: TGCGCCAGCAGCCAAGAAGGGAGACTAGCGGGAAGACCAAAAGAGACCCAGTACTTC
D: TRBD1; V: TRBV11-3; J: TRBJ1-3; size: -; CDR3: CASSLVRGPGNTIYF; DNA: TGTGCCAGCAGCTTAGTAAGGGGGCCTGGAAACACCATATATTTT
D: -; V: TRBV15; J: TRBJ2-7; size: -; CDR3: CATSRDGGNEQYF; DNA: TGTGCCACCAGCAGAGATGGGGGGAACGAGCAGTACTTC
D: -; V: TRBV6-1; J: TRBJ2-2; size: -; CDR3: CASSEEGTVFF; DNA: TGTGCCAGCAGTGAAGAGGGGACGGTGTTTTTT
D: -; V: TRBV15; J: TRBJ2-7; size: -; CDR3: CATSGRRGYEQYF; DNA: TGTGCCACCAGCGGGCGGAGGGGATACGAGCAGTACTTC
D: -; V: TRBV10-3; J: TRBJ1-4; size: -; CDR3: CAISESRGTNEKLFF; DNA: TGTGCCATCAGTGAGTCACGGGGAACTAATGAAAAACTGTTTTTT
D: TRBD1; V: TRBV2; J: TRBJ2-1; size: -; CDR3: CASSKTGGVAYNEQFF; DNA: TGTGCCAGCAGCAAGACAGGGGGAGTTGCCTACAATGAGCAGTTCTTC
D: TRBD2; V: TRBV7-2; J: TRBJ2-1; size: -; CDR3: CASSSDFGGRHDNEQFF; DNA: TGTGCCAGCAGCTCAGATTTTGGCGGGAGACATGACAATGAGCAGTTCTTC
D: TRBD1; V: TRBV6-4; J: TRBJ1-1; size: few; CDR3: CASNLDRAGTEAFF; DNA: TGTGCCAGCAACCTTGACAGGGCGGGCACTGAAGCTTTCTTT
D: -; V: TRBV5-8; J: TRBJ1-2; size: -; CDR3: CASRPSYGAWRGGYTF; DNA: TGTGCCAGCAGGCCTAGCTATGGGGCCTGGCGTGGAGGCTACACCTTC
D: -; V: TRBV19; J: TRBJ2-7; size: -; CDR3: CASGAAGTYYEQYF; DNA: TGTGCCAGTGGGGCGGCAGGGACTTACTACGAGCAGTACTTC